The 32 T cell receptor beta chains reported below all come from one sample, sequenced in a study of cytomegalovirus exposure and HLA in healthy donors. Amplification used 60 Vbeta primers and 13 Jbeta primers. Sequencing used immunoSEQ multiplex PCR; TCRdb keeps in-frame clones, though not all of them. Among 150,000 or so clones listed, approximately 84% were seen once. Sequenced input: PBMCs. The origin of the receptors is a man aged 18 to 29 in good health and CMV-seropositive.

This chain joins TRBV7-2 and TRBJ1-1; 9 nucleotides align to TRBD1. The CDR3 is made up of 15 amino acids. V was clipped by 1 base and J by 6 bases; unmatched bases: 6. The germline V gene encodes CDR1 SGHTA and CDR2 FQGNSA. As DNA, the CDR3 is TGTGCCAGCAGCTTAGTTGGGACAGGGACGCCTGAAGCTTTCTTT. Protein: CASSLVGTGTPEAFF.

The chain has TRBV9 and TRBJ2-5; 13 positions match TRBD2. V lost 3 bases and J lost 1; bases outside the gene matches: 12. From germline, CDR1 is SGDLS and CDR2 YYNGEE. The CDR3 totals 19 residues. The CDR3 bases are TGTGCCAGCAGCGCAGCCCCCCGACTAGCGGGGGGCCCCCAAGAGACCCAGTACTTC. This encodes CASSAAPRLAGGPQETQYF.

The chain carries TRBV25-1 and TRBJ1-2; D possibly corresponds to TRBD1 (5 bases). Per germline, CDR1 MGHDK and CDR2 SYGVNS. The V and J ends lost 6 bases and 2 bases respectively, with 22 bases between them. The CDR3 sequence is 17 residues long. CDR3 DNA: TGTGCCAGCAGGGTTGCCAGCAGTGACAGACAAAACTATGGCTACACCTTC. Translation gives CASRVASSDRQNYGYTF.

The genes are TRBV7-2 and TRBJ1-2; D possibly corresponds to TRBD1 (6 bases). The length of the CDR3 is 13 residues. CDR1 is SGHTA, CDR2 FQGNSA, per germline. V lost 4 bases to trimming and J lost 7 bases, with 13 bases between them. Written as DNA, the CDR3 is TGTGCCAGCAGCTCAAAAGCCAGGGGTGGCTACACCTTC. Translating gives CASSSKARGGYTF.

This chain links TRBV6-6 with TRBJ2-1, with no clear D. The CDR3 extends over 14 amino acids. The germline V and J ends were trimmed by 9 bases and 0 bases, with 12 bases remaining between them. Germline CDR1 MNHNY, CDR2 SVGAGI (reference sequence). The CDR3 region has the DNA TGTGCCAGTTCGTCCTCGAGCTCCTACAATGAGCAGTTCTTC. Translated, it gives CASSSSSSYNEQFF.

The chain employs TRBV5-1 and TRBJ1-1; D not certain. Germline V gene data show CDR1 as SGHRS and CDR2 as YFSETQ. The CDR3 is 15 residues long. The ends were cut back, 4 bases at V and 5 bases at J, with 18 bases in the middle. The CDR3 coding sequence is TGCGCCAGCAGCAGTTACGGGGATGTCAAGACTGAAGCTTTCTTT. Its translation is CASSSYGDVKTEAFF.

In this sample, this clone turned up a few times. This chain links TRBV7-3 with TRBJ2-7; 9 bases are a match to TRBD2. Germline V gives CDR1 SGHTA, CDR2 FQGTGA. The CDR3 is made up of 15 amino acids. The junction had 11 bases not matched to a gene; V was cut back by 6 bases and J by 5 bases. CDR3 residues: CASRPSGASKDEQYF. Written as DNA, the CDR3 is TGTGCCAGCAGACCTAGCGGGGCCTCCAAAGACGAGCAGTACTTC. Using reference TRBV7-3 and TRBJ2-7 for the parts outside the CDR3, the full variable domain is GAGVSQTPSNKVTEKGKYVELRCDPISGHTALYWYRQSLGQGPEFLIYFQGTGAADDSGLPNDRFFAVRPEGSVSTLKIQRTERGDSAVYLCASRPSGASKDEQYFGPGTRLTVT.

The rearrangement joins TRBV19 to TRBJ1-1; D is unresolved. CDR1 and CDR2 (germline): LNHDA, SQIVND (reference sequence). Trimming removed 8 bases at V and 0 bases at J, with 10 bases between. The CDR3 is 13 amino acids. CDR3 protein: CASGVYMNTEAFF. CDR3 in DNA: TGTGCCAGTGGAGTTTACATGAACACTGAAGCTTTCTTT.

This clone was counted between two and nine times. The CDR3 spells CASSQTGDYGYTF. As DNA, the CDR3 is TGTGCCAGCAGCCAGACAGGTGACTATGGCTACACCTTC. V is TRBV6-5 and J is TRBJ1-2, with TRBD1 as a possible D gene (6 bases). This CDR3 is 13 amino acids long. V was clipped by 6 bases and J by 3 bases, with 11 bases between them. CDR1 is MNHEY and CDR2 is SVGAGI in the germline V gene.

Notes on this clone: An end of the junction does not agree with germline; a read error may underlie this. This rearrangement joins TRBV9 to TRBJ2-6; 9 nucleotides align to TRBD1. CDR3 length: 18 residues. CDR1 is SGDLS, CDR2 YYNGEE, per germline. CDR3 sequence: CASSGHRGPFSGANGLTF. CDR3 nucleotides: TGTGCCAGCAGCGGACACAGGGGGCCATTCTCTGGGGCCAACGGCCTGACTTTC.

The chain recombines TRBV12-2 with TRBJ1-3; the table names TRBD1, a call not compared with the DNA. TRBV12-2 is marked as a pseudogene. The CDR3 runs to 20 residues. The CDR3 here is CASRHPGTGDHCFSGNTIYF. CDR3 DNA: TGTGCAAGTCGCCATCCCGGGACAGGGGACCATTGTTTCTCTGGAAACACCATATATTTT.

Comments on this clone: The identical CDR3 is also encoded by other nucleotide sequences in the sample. The CDR3, as DNA: TGTGCCAGCTCACCGGGGAGAAACTATGGCTACACCTTC. It specifies CASSPGRNYGYTF. The rearrangement joins TRBV18 to TRBJ1-2; no clear D. Trimming removed 3 bases at V and 2 bases at J, with 7 bases between. The CDR3 consists of 13 residues. From germline, CDR1 is KGHSH and CDR2 LQKENI.

The DNA for the CDR3 is TGTGCCAGCAGTGAATCCAGACTAGCGGGCGCTCAAGAGACCCAGTACTTC. Protein product: CASSESRLAGAQETQYF. The chain carries TRBV25-1 and TRBJ2-5, with 10 positions matching TRBD2. V dropped 1 base and J dropped 2; count of bases not matched to a gene: 7. Germline V gene data show CDR1 as MGHDK and CDR2 as SYGVNS. The CDR3 sequence is 17 residues long.

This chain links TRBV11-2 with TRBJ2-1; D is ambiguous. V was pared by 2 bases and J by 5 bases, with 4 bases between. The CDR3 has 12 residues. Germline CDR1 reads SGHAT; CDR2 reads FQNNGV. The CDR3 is CASSLQDNEQFF. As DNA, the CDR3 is TGTGCCAGCAGCTTACAGGACAATGAGCAGTTCTTC.

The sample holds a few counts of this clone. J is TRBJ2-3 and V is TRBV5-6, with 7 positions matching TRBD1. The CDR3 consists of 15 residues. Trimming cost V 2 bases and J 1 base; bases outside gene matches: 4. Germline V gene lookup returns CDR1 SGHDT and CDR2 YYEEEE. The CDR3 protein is CASSLQGKGTDTQYF. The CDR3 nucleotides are TGTGCCAGCAGCTTACAGGGGAAGGGCACAGATACGCAGTATTTT.

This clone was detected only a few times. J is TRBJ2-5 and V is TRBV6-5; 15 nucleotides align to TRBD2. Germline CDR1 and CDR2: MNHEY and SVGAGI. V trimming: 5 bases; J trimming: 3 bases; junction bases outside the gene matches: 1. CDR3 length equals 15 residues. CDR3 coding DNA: TGTGCCAGCAGTCGGACTAGCGGGGGGGAAGAGACCCAGTACTTC. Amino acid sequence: CASSRTSGGEETQYF.

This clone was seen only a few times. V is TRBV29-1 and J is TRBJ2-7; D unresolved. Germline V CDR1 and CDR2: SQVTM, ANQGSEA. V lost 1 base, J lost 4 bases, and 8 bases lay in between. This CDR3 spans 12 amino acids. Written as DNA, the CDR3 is TGCAGCGTTGAAGTCGAGCAATACGAGCAGTACTTC. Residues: CSVEVEQYEQYF.

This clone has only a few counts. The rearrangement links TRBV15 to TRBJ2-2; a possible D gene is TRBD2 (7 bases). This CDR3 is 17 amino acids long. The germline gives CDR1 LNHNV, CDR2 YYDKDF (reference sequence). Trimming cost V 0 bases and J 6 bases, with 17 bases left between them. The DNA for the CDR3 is TGTGCCACCAGCAGAGATCTCGGTGGGGGGGCCTCCGGGGAGCTGTTTTTT. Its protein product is CATSRDLGGGASGELFF.

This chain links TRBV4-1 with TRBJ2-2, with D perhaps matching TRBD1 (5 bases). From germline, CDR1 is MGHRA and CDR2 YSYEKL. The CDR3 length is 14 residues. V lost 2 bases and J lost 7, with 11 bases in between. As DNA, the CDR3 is TGCGCCAGCAGCCAATCAGGGATTAGCGGGGAGCTGTTTTTT. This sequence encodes CASSQSGISGELFF.

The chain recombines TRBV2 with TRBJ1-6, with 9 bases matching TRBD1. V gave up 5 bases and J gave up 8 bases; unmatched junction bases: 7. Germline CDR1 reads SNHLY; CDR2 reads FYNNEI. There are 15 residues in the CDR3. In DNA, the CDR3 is TGTGCCAGCAGTCCTTGGGACAGGGTTGATTCACCCCTCCACTTT. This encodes CASSPWDRVDSPLHF.

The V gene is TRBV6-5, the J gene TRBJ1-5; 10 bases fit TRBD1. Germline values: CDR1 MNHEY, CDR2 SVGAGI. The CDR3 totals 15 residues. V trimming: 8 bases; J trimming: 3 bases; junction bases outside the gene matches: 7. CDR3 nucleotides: TGTGCCAGCCAGGACAGGGGGGGTATCAATCAGCCCCAGCATTTT. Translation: CASQDRGGINQPQHF.

CDR3 DNA sequence: TGTGCCAGCAGTTCTGGGGGGGGAGCGGGGGTGCGAGAGACCCAGTACTTC. The encoded protein is CASSSGGGAGVRETQYF. V is TRBV2 and J is TRBJ2-5, with TRBD2 matching over 8 bases. Germline V gives CDR1 SNHLY, CDR2 FYNNEI. V was clipped by 5 bases and J by 4 bases; unmatched bases: 15. The CDR3 spans 17 residues.

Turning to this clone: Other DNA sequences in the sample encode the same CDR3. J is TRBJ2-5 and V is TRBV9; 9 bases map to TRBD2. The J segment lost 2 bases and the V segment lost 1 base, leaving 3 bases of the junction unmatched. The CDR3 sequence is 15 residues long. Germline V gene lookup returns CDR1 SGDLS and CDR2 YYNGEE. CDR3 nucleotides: TGTGCCAGCAGCGTAAGCGGGGGGCTACAAGAGACCCAGTACTTC. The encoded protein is CASSVSGGLQETQYF.

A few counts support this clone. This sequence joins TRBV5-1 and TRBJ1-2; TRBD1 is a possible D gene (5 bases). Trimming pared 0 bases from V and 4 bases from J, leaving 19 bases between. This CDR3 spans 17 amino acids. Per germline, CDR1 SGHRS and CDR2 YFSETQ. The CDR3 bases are TGCGCCAGCAGCTTGGCCCTTTCTCCAGGGCTCCCCTATGGCTACACCTTC. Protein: CASSLALSPGLPYGYTF.

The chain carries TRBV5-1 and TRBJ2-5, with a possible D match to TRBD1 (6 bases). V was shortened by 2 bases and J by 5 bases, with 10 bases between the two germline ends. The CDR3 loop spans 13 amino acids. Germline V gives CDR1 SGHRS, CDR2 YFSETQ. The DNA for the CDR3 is TGCGCCAGCAGCTTTTCAGGGGAGGAGACCCAGTACTTC. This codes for CASSFSGEETQYF. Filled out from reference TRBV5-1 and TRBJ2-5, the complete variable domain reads KAGVTQTPRYLIKTRGQQVTLSCSPISGHRSVSWYQQTPGQGLQFLFEYFSETQRNKGNFPGRFSGRQFSNSRSEMNVSTLELGDSALYLCASSFSGEETQYFGPGTRLLVL.

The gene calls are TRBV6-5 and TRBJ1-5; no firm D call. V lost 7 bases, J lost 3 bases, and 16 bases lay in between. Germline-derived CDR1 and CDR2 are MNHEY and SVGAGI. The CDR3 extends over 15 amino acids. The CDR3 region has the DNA TGTGCCAGCACCAGTGGGCCCTCGGTCAATCAGCCCCAGCATTTT. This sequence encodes CASTSGPSVNQPQHF.

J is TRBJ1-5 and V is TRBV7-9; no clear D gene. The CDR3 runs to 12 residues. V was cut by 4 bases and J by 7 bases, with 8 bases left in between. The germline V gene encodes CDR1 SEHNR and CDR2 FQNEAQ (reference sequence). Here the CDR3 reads CASSSPGQPQHF. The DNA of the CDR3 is TGTGCCAGCAGCTCGCCGGGGCAGCCCCAGCATTTT.

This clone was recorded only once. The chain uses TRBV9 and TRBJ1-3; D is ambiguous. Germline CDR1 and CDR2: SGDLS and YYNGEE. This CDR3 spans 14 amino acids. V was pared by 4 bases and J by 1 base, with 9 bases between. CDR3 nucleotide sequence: TGTGCCAGCAGCCCTGGGCTTTCTGGAAACACCATATATTTT. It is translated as CASSPGLSGNTIYF.

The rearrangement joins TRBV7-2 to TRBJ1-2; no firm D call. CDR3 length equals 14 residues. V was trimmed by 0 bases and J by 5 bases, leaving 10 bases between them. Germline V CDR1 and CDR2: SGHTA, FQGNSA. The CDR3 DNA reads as TGTGCCAGCAGCTTAGCGCTGGAGGTTTATGGCTACACCTTC. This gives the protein CASSLALEVYGYTF. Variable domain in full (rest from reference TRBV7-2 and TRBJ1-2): GAGVSQSPSNKVTEKGKDVELRCDPISGHTALYWYRQSLGQGLEFLIYFQGNSAPDKSGLPSDRFSAERTGGSVSTLTIQRTQQEDSAVYLCASSLALEVYGYTFGSGTRLTVV.

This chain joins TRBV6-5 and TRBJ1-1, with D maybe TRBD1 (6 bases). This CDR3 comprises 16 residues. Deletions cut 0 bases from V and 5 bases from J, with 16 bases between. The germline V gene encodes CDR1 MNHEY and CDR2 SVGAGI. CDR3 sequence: CASSYSATGISTEAFF. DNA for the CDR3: TGTGCCAGCAGTTACTCCGCCACAGGGATATCGACTGAAGCTTTCTTT.

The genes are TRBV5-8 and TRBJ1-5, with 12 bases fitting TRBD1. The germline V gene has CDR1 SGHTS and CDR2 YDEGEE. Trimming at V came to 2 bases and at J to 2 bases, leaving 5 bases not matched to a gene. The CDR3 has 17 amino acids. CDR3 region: CASSFWDRGRGNQPQHF. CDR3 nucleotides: TGTGCCAGCAGCTTTTGGGACAGGGGGCGGGGCAATCAGCCCCAGCATTTT.

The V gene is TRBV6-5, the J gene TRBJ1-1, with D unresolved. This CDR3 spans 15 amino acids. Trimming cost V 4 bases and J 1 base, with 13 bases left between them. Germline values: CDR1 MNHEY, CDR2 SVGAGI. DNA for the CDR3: TGTGCCAGCAGTTTGCATGGAGCCTCGAACACTGAAGCTTTCTTT. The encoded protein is CASSLHGASNTEAFF.